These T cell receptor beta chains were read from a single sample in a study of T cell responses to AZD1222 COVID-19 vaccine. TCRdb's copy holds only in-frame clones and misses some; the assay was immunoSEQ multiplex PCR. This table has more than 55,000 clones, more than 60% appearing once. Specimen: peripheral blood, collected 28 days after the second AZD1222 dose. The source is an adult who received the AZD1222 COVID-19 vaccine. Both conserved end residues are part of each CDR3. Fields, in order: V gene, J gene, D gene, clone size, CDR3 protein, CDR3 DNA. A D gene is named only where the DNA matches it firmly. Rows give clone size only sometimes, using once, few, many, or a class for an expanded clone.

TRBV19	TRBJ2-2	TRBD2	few	CASTPLGLAEGTGELFF	TGTGCCAGTACCCCCCTGGGACTAGCAGAAGGCACCGGGGAGCTGTTTTTT
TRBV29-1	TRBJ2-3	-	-	CSVEATRGSVVDTQYF	TGCAGCGTTGAAGCTACCCGGGGATCTGTAGTCGATACGCAGTATTTT
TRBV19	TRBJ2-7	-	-	CASSIYLTGQYEQYF	TGTGCCAGTAGTATCTACTTGACAGGCCAATACGAGCAGTACTTC
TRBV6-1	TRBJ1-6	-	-	CASSDGAGANVGF	TGTGCCAGCAGTGATGGGGCAGGGGCCAACGTCGGCTTT
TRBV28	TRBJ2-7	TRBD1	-	CASSPWDSYEQYF	TGTGCCAGCAGTCCCTGGGACAGCTACGAGCAGTACTTC
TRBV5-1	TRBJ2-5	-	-	CASSLEGRVRETQYF	TGCGCCAGCAGCTTGGAAGGCAGGGTCCGGGAGACCCAGTACTTC
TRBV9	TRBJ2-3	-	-	CASSYADTQYF	TGTGCCAGCAGTTACGCAGATACGCAGTATTTT
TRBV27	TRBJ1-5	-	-	CASSSRSHLEPQHF	TGTGCCAGCAGTTCCCGGAGCCACTTAGAGCCCCAGCATTTT
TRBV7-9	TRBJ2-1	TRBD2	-	CASSLSGGRAAREQFF	TGTGCCAGCAGCTTATCGGGGGGAAGGGCGGCGAGGGAGCAGTTCTTC
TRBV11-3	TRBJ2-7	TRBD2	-	CASSATSGASYEQYF	TGTGCCAGCAGCGCGACTAGCGGGGCCTCCTACGAGCAGTACTTC
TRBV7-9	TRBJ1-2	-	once	CASSLAAGADGYTF	TGTGCCAGCAGCTTAGCAGCGGGGGCTGATGGCTACACCTTC
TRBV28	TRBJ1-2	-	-	CASSPITGNYGYTF	TGTGCCAGCAGTCCTATCACAGGAAACTATGGCTACACCTTC
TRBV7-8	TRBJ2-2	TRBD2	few	CASSRLASNTGELFF	TGTGCCAGCAGCCGACTAGCGTCGAACACCGGGGAGCTGTTTTTT
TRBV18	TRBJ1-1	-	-	CASSPDIVQAGAEAFF	TGTGCCAGCTCACCGGACATAGTTCAGGCAGGGGCTGAAGCTTTCTTT
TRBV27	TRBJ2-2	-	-	CASSILYSSWDTGELFF	TGTGCCAGCAGCATACTGTACAGCTCTTGGGACACCGGGGAGCTGTTTTTT
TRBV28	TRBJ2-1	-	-	CASSSILSSYNEQFF	TGTGCCAGCAGCTCGATCCTTAGCTCCTACAATGAGCAGTTCTTC
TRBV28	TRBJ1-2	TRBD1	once	CASTERDSDRYGYTF	TGTGCCAGCACCGAACGGGACAGCGACAGATATGGCTACACCTTC
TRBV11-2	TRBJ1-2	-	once	CASSLAGDYGYTF	TGTGCCAGCAGCTTAGCTGGAGACTATGGCTACACCTTC
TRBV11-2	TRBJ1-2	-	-	CASSLLRDNYGYTF	TGTGCCAGCAGCTTACTCAGGGACAACTATGGCTACACCTTC
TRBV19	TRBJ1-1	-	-	CASTPVTRGSTEAFF	TGTGCCAGTACCCCAGTCACGCGGGGGAGCACTGAAGCTTTCTTT
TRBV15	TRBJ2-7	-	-	CATSRDPYEQYF	TGTGCCACCAGCAGAGACCCCTACGAGCAGTACTTC
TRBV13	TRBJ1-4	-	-	CASSLGRTINEKLFF	TGTGCCAGCAGCTTAGGCCGGACGATTAATGAAAAACTGTTTTTT
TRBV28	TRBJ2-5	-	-	CASSSSGTPETQYF	TGTGCCAGCAGCTCATCGGGGACCCCAGAGACCCAGTACTTC
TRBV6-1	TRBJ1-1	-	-	CASSELTGMSTEAFF	TGTGCCAGCAGTGAATTAACAGGTATGAGCACTGAAGCTTTCTTT
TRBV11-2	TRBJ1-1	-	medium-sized	CASSFGDGTEAFF	TGTGCCAGCAGCTTCGGGGATGGCACTGAAGCTTTCTTT
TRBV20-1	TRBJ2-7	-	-	CSARSGDEQYF	TGCAGTGCTAGATCGGGGGACGAGCAGTACTTC
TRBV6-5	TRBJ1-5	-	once	CASSGSFNQPQHF	TGTGCCAGCAGCGGATCGTTCAATCAGCCCCAGCATTTT
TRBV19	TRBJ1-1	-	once	CASSIGRDTEAFF	TGTGCCAGTAGTATAGGCAGGGACACTGAAGCTTTCTTT
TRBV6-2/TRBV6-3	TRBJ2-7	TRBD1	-	CASTPPTRGPFDEQYF	TGTGCCAGCACCCCCCCCACGAGGGGGCCGTTTGACGAGCAGTACTTC
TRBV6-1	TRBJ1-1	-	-	CASSDIAGRGDFF	TGTGCCAGCAGTGATATCGCCGGGAGGGGGGATTTCTTT
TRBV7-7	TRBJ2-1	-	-	CASSFSGGDEQFF	TGTGCTAGCAGCTTTTCGGGCGGGGATGAGCAGTTCTTC
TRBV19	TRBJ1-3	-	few	CASAGNRGNTIYF	TGTGCCAGCGCAGGGAATAGGGGAAACACCATATATTTT
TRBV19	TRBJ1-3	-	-	CASRPGIGRSYSGNTIYF	TGTGCCAGCCGCCCTGGTATAGGGCGGTCCTACTCTGGAAACACCATATATTTT
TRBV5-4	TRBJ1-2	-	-	CASSPTGYGYTF	TGTGCCAGCAGCCCCACGGGGTATGGCTACACCTTC
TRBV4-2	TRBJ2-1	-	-	CASSQAGGGHYNEQFF	TGTGCCAGCAGCCAAGCTGGTGGGGGCCACTACAATGAGCAGTTCTTC
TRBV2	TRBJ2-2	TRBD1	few	CASSERTGNTGELFF	TGTGCCAGCAGTGAGAGGACAGGGAACACCGGGGAGCTGTTTTTT
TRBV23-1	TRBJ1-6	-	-	CASSQSGLTGRNSPLHF	TGCGCCAGCAGTCAATCGGGGTTAACAGGCAGGAACTCACCCCTCCACTTT
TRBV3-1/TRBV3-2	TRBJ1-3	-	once	CASSQVTGAGNTIYF	TGTGCCAGCAGCCAAGTTACGGGGGCTGGAAACACCATATATTTT
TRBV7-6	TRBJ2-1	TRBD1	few	CASSLGTGWDEQFF	TGTGCCAGCAGCTTGGGGACAGGGTGGGATGAGCAGTTCTTC
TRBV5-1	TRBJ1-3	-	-	CASSVDGASSGNTIYF	TGCGCCAGCAGCGTGGACGGGGCGAGCTCTGGAAACACCATATATTTT
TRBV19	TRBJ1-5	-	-	CASSPPGGSNQPQHF	TGTGCCAGTAGTCCCCCCGGGGGGAGCAATCAGCCCCAGCATTTT
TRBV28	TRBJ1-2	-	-	CASSLAQPLGYTF	TGTGCCAGCAGTTTGGCACAGCCCCTAGGCTACACCTTC
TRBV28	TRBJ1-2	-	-	CASSFFSGVEGYTF	TGTGCCAGCAGTTTTTTCTCAGGGGTTGAGGGCTACACCTTC
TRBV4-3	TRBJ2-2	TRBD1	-	CASSLQTGGFVVGELFF	TGCGCCAGCAGCCTCCAGACAGGGGGATTCGTCGTCGGGGAGCTGTTTTTT
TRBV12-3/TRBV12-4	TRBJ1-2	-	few	CASSLTVMAGYTF	TGTGCCAGCAGTTTAACGGTGATGGCTGGCTACACCTTC
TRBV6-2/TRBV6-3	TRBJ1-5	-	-	CASSYNRRAPLNNQPQHF	TGTGCCAGCAGTTACAACAGGCGAGCCCCTTTGAACAATCAGCCCCAGCATTTT
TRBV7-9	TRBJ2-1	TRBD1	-	CASSLQGAIYNEQFF	TGTGCCAGCAGCCTACAGGGGGCTATCTACAATGAGCAGTTCTTC
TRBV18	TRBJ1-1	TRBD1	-	CASSPETGGTEAFF	TGTGCCAGCTCCCCTGAGACAGGGGGCACTGAAGCTTTCTTT
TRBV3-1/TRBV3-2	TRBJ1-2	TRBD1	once	CASSHWDSPYGYTF	TGTGCCAGCAGCCATTGGGACAGCCCCTATGGCTACACCTTC
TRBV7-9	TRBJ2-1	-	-	CASSLFFRVGGDNEQFF	TGTGCCAGCAGCTTATTCTTTCGAGTTGGCGGGGACAATGAGCAGTTCTTC
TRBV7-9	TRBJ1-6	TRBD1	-	CASTAWDRVSPLHF	TGTGCCAGCACCGCCTGGGACAGGGTATCGCCCCTCCACTTT
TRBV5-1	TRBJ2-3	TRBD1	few	CASSPLGQGSTDTQYF	TGCGCCAGCAGCCCTCTCGGACAGGGGAGCACAGATACGCAGTATTTT
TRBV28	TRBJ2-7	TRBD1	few	CASSLPLTGTGTYEQYF	TGTGCCAGCAGTTTGCCCCTAACCGGGACAGGGACCTACGAGCAGTACTTC
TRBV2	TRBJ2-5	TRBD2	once	CASRKLAGGGPFQETQYF	TGTGCCAGCCGGAAGCTAGCGGGGGGCGGGCCTTTCCAAGAGACCCAGTACTTC
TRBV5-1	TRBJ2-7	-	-	CASSFTGDSYEQYF	TGCGCCAGCAGCTTTACGGGGGACTCCTACGAGCAGTACTTC
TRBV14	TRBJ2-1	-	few	CASSLRTVGEQFF	TGTGCCAGCAGCCTACGGACGGTCGGTGAGCAGTTCTTC
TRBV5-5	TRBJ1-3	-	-	CASSLSGSSGNTIYF	TGTGCCAGCAGCTTGTCGGGGTCGTCTGGAAACACCATATATTTT
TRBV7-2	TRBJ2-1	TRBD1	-	CASTPGQGEFNEQFF	TGTGCCAGCACCCCCGGACAGGGAGAGTTCAATGAGCAGTTCTTC